This T cell receptor (beta chain) was obtained from a study of early T cells in non-severe SARS-CoV-2 infection. Unique molecular identifiers were attached to individual cDNA molecules. In TCRdb, the 5' RACE reads were re-called with MiXCR into one record per CDR3 protein. The table lists approximately 60,000 distinct CDR3 sequences, around 13% of them singletons. Sequenced material: whole blood. The receptor was isolated from an adult who was a healthcare worker with PCR-confirmed SARS-CoV-2 infection or an uninfected control (not recorded which).

The DNA for the CDR3 is TGTGCCACCAGTGACCCGTCCGGACCCGGGGGTGAGCAGTTCTTC. Its translation: CATSDPSGPGGEQFF. This chain joins TRBV24-1 and TRBJ2-1; tentatively, D is TRBD2 (6 bases). The germline CDR1 and CDR2 sequences are KGHDR and SFDVKD. With 4 bases removed from V and 9 bases from J, the gap between germline ends came to 18 bases. This CDR3 has 15 amino acids.